These 22 T cell receptor beta chains originate from one sample sequenced in a study of OX40 agonist ivuxolimab in advanced cancers. Data came from immunoSEQ multiplex PCR; TCRdb stores just in-frame clones and leaves some out. The sample has 35,000 to 45,000 clones; around 84% are singletons. The specimen comprised CD4+ or CD8+ T cells sorted from blood, sampled in a trial of the OX40 agonist ivuxolimab. These receptors originate from an adult with an advanced solid tumor such as melanoma, head and neck, liver or kidney cancer.

V usage is TRBV5-6 and J usage is TRBJ2-7; no clear D gene. Germline V gene data show CDR1 as SGHDT and CDR2 as YYEEEE. Trimming left V 2 bases short and J 2 bases short, with 5 bases between. The CDR3 extends over 12 amino acids. The CDR3 here is CASSFMPYEQYF. CDR3 nucleotides: TGTGCCAGCAGCTTTATGCCCTACGAGCAGTACTTC.

V and J are TRBV18 and TRBJ2-7; D not resolved. Germline CDR1 KGHSH, CDR2 LQKENI. The CDR3 extends over 14 amino acids. Trimming pared 0 bases from V and 0 bases from J, leaving 6 bases between. The CDR3 nucleotides read TGTGCCAGCTCACCACCGTTTCGCTCCTACGAGCAGTACTTC. Translating it yields CASSPPFRSYEQYF.

The chain is built from TRBV7-6 and TRBJ2-2; TRBD1 aligns across 9 bases. Germline CDR1 and CDR2: SGHVS and FNYEAQ. The CDR3 extends over 16 amino acids. V trimming: 4 bases; J trimming: 5 bases; junction bases outside the gene matches: 8. The CDR3 coding sequence is TGTGCCAGCAGCTCTGAGGACAGGGGATGGACCGGGGAGCTGTTTTTT. Translated, it gives CASSSEDRGWTGELFF.

J is TRBJ2-5 and V is TRBV9; TRBD1 is a possible D gene (5 bases). Germline V gene sequence: CDR1 SGDLS, CDR2 YYNGEE. The V gene lost 4 bases and the J gene lost 3 bases, with 25 bases spanning the gap. This CDR3 contains 18 residues. The CDR3 here is CASSPPSRQQVDKETQYF. In DNA form, the CDR3 reads TGTGCCAGCAGCCCACCCAGCAGGCAACAGGTCGACAAAGAGACCCAGTACTTC.

The J gene is TRBJ2-3, the V gene TRBV9, with D perhaps TRBD1 or TRBD2 (6 bases each). V lost 3 bases to trimming and J lost 5 bases, with 16 bases between them. Per germline, CDR1 SGDLS and CDR2 YYNGEE. The CDR3 length is 15 residues. CDR3 coding DNA: TGTGCCAGCAGCGCTGGAGGGGGGCGGAGAGATACGCAGTATTTT. Translated: CASSAGGGRRDTQYF.

The CDR3 region is CASSYLSNYGYTF. The CDR3, as DNA: TGTGCCAGCAGCTATCTCTCGAACTATGGCTACACCTTC. The chain carries TRBV11-2 and TRBJ1-2; no definite D call. The CDR3 is 13 residues long. V gave up 4 bases and J gave up 2 bases, with 8 bases separating them. Germline V lookup: CDR1 SGHAT, CDR2 FQNNGV.

The V and J genes are TRBV6-1 and TRBJ2-6, with TRBD2 identical over 8 bases. V lost 4 bases, J lost 0 bases, and 11 bases stayed unmatched. The germline CDR1 and CDR2 sequences are MNHNS and SASEGT. CDR3 length: 19 amino acids. The CDR3 coding sequence is TGTGCCAGCAGTGCCCCGACTAGCGTCGTGTACTCTGGGGCCAACGTCCTGACTTTC. Residues: CASSAPTSVVYSGANVLTF.

The chain is built from TRBV7-3 and TRBJ2-1; D may be TRBD1 (5 bases). This CDR3 is 13 amino acids long. Trimming removed 3 bases from V and 2 bases from J, with 5 bases in between. The V gene's germline CDR1 is SGHTA and CDR2 FQGTGA. The CDR3 is CASSLTAYNEQFF. CDR3 in DNA: TGTGCCAGCAGCTTGACAGCCTACAATGAGCAGTTCTTC.

This chain connects TRBV19 to TRBJ2-1, with TRBD1 matching over 7 bases. The CDR3 contains 13 residues. V shed 6 bases and J 4 bases; nucleotides not matched to a gene: 3. Germline CDR1 LNHDA, CDR2 SQIVND (reference sequence). The CDR3 coding sequence is TGTGCCAGTAGCGTGACAGGGTACAATGAGCAGTTCTTC. Translated: CASSVTGYNEQFF.

This clone was recorded only once. This sequence joins TRBV2 and TRBJ1-2; D possibly corresponds to TRBD1 (5 bases). CDR3 length: 14 residues. The V gene lost 7 bases and the J gene lost 11 bases, with 23 bases spanning the gap. Germline V gives CDR1 SNHLY, CDR2 FYNNEI. The CDR3 sequence: CASTRGTGPEVYTF. CDR3 coding DNA: TGTGCCAGCACCAGAGGGACGGGGCCGGAGGTTTACACCTTC.

The chain uses TRBV5-1 and TRBJ1-1, with D hard to call. The CDR3 contains 11 residues. CDR1 is SGHRS and CDR2 is YFSETQ in the germline V gene. The V end lost 0 bases, the J end lost 7 bases, and 4 bases lay between the germline ends. The CDR3 DNA sequence: TGCGCCAGCAGCTTGGGCGTTGAAGCTTTCTTT. Its translation is CASSLGVEAFF.

This rearrangement joins TRBV7-9 to TRBJ1-2; TRBD1 agrees at 9 bases. The CDR3 spans 15 residues. V shed 1 base, J shed 7 bases, and the junction held 7 bases outside the gene matches. Germline CDR1 is SEHNR and CDR2 is FQNEAQ (reference sequence). Here the CDR3 reads CASSLVGDRARGYTF. The CDR3 DNA reads as TGTGCCAGCAGCTTAGTGGGGGACAGGGCGCGTGGCTACACCTTC.

In its sample, this clone was seen a few times. This sequence joins TRBV7-6 and TRBJ2-2, with D tentatively TRBD1 (6 bases). Per germline, CDR1 SGHVS and CDR2 FNYEAQ. Trimming removed 5 bases from V and 5 bases from J, with 18 bases in between. The CDR3 is 16 amino acids. CDR3 amino acids: CASSLDSFSSTGELFF. The CDR3 DNA reads as TGTGCCAGCAGCCTGGACAGTTTCTCCTCTACCGGGGAGCTGTTTTTT.

This clone showed up just once. The genes are TRBV11-2 and TRBJ2-3, with TRBD2 identical over 11 bases. Germline CDR1 reads SGHAT; CDR2 reads FQNNGV. CDR3 length equals 17 residues. Losses at the gene ends were 0 bases for V and 5 bases for J; bases not matched to a gene: 7. CDR3 in DNA: TGTGCCAGCAGCTTAGATAGACTAGCGGGGTATGAAGATACGCAGTATTTT. Translation: CASSLDRLAGYEDTQYF.

The count of this clone is one. The chain is built from TRBV7-9 and TRBJ2-3; 7 bases align to TRBD2. There are 19 residues in the CDR3. With 4 bases clipped from V and 0 bases from J, the junction kept 16 bases outside the gene matches. Germline CDR1 is SEHNR and CDR2 is FQNEAQ (reference sequence). Written as DNA, the CDR3 is TGTGCCAGCAGCTCCTCTTCTAGCGGACCCGATCCTAGCACAGATACGCAGTATTTT. This gives the protein CASSSSSSGPDPSTDTQYF.

J is TRBJ2-7 and V is TRBV27; D might be TRBD1 (6 bases). Germline V gives CDR1 MNHEY, CDR2 SMNVEV (reference sequence). This CDR3 is 14 amino acids long. V was clipped by 2 bases and J by 5 bases, with 13 bases between them. CDR3 nucleotide sequence: TGTGCCAGCAGTTTAAAAGAGGGGGTCCACGAGCAGTACTTC. It yields the protein CASSLKEGVHEQYF.

This clone was picked up a small number of times. The chain joins TRBV2 to TRBJ2-7; maybe TRBD1 (5 bases). Looked up from germline, CDR1 is SNHLY and CDR2 is FYNNEI. V was clipped by 6 bases and J by 0 bases, with 15 bases between them. This CDR3 contains 15 residues. The CDR3 sequence: CASRDTGTLSYEQYF. As DNA, the CDR3 is TGTGCCAGCAGAGATACAGGTACCCTCTCCTACGAGCAGTACTTC. The whole variable domain, filled in from reference TRBV2 and TRBJ2-7, reads EPEVTQTPSHQVTQMGQEVILRCVPISNHLYFYWYRQILGQKVEFLVSFYNNEISEKSEIFDDQFSVERPDGSNFTLKIRSTKLEDSAMYFCASRDTGTLSYEQYFGPGTRLTVT.

The CDR3: CASSITGGNYNEQFF. The CDR3 DNA is TGTGCCAGTAGTATCACAGGGGGAAACTACAATGAGCAGTTCTTC. The rearrangement joins TRBV19 to TRBJ2-1, with 8 positions matching TRBD1. The germline CDR1 and CDR2 sequences are LNHDA and SQIVND (reference sequence). Trimming removed 3 bases from V and 3 bases from J; junction bases left unmatched: 4. This CDR3 comprises 15 residues.

The rearrangement joins TRBV18 to TRBJ1-6; tentative D call: TRBD1 (5 bases). V lost 5 bases to trimming and J lost 7 bases, with 15 bases between them. CDR1 is KGHSH, CDR2 LQKENI, per germline. This CDR3 has 15 amino acids. The CDR3 nucleotides are TGTGCCAGCTCAGTCGCGCGAGGGGACAATTCACCCCTCCACTTT. Its translation: CASSVARGDNSPLHF.

This sequence joins TRBV10-3 and TRBJ1-1; weak D call: TRBD1 (5 bases). This CDR3 is 13 amino acids long. CDR1 and CDR2 (germline): ENHRY, SYGVKD. With 0 bases removed from V and 10 bases from J, the gap between germline ends came to 12 bases. The CDR3 spells CAISESIHTGAFF. DNA of the CDR3: TGTGCCATCAGTGAGTCGATCCATACAGGAGCTTTCTTT.

The chain has TRBV7-3 and TRBJ2-2; perhaps TRBD1 as D (6 bases). V lost 0 bases and J lost 2, with 13 bases in between. Germline-derived CDR1 and CDR2 are SGHTA and FQGTGA. The CDR3 is 17 amino acids. DNA of the CDR3: TGTGCCAGCAGCTTAACCCCCCGACAGGACAACACCGGGGAGCTGTTTTTT. This sequence encodes CASSLTPRQDNTGELFF.

Only one count was recorded for this clone. CDR3 DNA: TGTGCCAGCAGCTTGGCGCCCGACAGTAGGCCCCAGCATTTT. Translated: CASSLAPDSRPQHF. V gene TRBV5-6 combines with J gene TRBJ1-5; D is perhaps TRBD1 (5 bases). V dropped 0 bases and J dropped 9 bases, with 13 bases sitting between them. The CDR3 is 14 residues long. Germline CDR1 reads SGHDT; CDR2 reads YYEEEE.